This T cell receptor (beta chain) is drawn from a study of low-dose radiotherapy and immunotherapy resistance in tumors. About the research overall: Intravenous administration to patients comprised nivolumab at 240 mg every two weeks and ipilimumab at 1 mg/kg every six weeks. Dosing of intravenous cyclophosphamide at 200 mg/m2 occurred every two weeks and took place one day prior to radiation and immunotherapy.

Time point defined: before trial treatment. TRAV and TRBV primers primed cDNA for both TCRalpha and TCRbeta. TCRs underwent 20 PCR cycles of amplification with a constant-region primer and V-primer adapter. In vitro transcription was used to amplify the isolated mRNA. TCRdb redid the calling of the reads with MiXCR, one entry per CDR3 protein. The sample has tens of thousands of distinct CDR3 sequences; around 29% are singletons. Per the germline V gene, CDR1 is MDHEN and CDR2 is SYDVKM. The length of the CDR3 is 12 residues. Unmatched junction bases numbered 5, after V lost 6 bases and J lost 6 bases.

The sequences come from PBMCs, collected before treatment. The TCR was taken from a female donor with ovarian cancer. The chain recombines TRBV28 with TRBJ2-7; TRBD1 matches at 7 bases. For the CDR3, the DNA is TGTGCCAGCAGACCCGGGACAGCCGAGCAGTACTTC. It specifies CASRPGTAEQYF.